The next 32 T cell receptor beta chains were all read from a single sample in a study of T cell repertoires in cytomegalovirus infection. Antigens for these TCRs are unknown. TCRdb reprocessed the reads via MiXCR and lists one record per CDR3 protein. The table shows about 700,000 distinct CDR3 sequences, with around a third occurring only once. The sample here was cultured PBMCs, taken from culture after CMV antigen stimulation. These receptors were obtained from a human donor in good health (CMV status not recorded). Some clones in this sample may be carry-over from other donors' samples.

The sample holds a few counts of this clonotype. The chain links TRBV7-9 to TRBJ2-7; D is undetermined. The CDR3 has 15 amino acids. V was shortened by 5 bases and J by 5 bases, with 19 bases between the two germline ends. Germline CDR1 SEHNR, CDR2 FQNEAQ (reference sequence). DNA of the CDR3: TGTGCCAGCAGCCCGGATTCTGGGGAAGACCACGAGCAGTACTTC. It is translated as CASSPDSGEDHEQYF.

This chain uses TRBV2 with TRBJ2-2, with 7 positions matching TRBD2. CDR1 is SNHLY and CDR2 is FYNNEI in the germline V gene. The CDR3 sequence is 12 residues long. CDR3 sequence reads: CAGGTITGELFF. The CDR3 DNA follows: TGTGCGGGCGGGACTATCACCGGGGAGCTGTTTTTT.

This clonotype has at least ten counts. This chain connects TRBV7-2 to TRBJ2-7, with 7 nucleotides matching TRBD2. Germline-derived CDR1 and CDR2 are SGHTA and FQGNSA. With V trimmed by 5 bases and J by 0 bases, 10 bases remained unmatched. There are 16 residues in the CDR3. The CDR3 reads CASSRWGGGLSYEQYF. CDR3 DNA: TGTGCCAGCAGCCGATGGGGGGGAGGCCTCTCCTACGAGCAGTACTTC. The variable domain in full, with the rest retrieved from reference TRBV7-2 and TRBJ2-7, is GAGVSQSPSNKVTEKGKDVELRCDPISGHTALYWYRQSLGQGLEFLIYFQGNSAPDKSGLPSDRFSAERTGGSVSTLTIQRTQQEDSAVYLCASSRWGGGLSYEQYFGPGTRLTVT.

The chain couples TRBV7-2 to TRBJ2-5, with 10 bases fitting TRBD2. The CDR3 is made up of 14 amino acids. Trimming cost V 5 bases and J 7 bases; bases outside gene matches: 7. CDR1 SGHTA and CDR2 FQGNSA come from the germline V gene. CDR3 protein: CASSGTSASVTQYF. The CDR3 nucleotides read TGTGCCAGCAGCGGGACTAGCGCGTCAGTGACCCAGTACTTC. Drawing the rest from reference TRBV7-2 and TRBJ2-5, the complete variable domain is GAGVSQSPSNKVTEKGKDVELRCDPISGHTALYWYRQSLGQGLEFLIYFQGNSAPDKSGLPSDRFSAERTGGSVSTLTIQRTQQEDSAVYLCASSGTSASVTQYFGPGTRLLVL.

This sequence joins TRBV4-1 and TRBJ1-4; tentative D call: TRBD1 (6 bases). This CDR3 is 16 amino acids long. Germline V gene data show CDR1 as MGHRA and CDR2 as YSYEKL. V lost 0 bases to trimming and J lost 2 bases, with 10 bases between them. This CDR3 reads CASSQDSRGTNEKLFF. CDR3 nucleotide sequence: TGCGCCAGCAGCCAAGACTCAAGGGGGACTAATGAAAAACTGTTTTTT.

This clonotype was counted between two and nine times. This chain joins TRBV15 and TRBJ1-5, with D perhaps matching TRBD1 (5 bases). This CDR3 has 15 residues. Germline loops: CDR1 LNHNV, CDR2 YYDKDF (reference sequence). V dropped 0 bases and J dropped 5 bases, with 11 bases sitting between them. The chain's CDR3 is CATSRDMRTYQPQHF. The CDR3 bases are TGTGCCACCAGCAGAGATATGAGGACATATCAGCCCCAGCATTTT.

The chain carries TRBV15 and TRBJ2-2, with D hard to call. Germline lookup yields CDR1 LNHNV and CDR2 YYDKDF (reference sequence). V dropped 2 bases and J dropped 2 bases, with 6 bases sitting between them. This CDR3 has 14 amino acids. CDR3 sequence (DNA): TGTGCCACCAGCAGATCTGTAAACACCGGGGAGCTGTTTTTT. Translated, it gives CATSRSVNTGELFF.

This chain joins TRBV6-1 and TRBJ2-3; 7 bases match TRBD2. The CDR3 consists of 14 residues. Per germline, CDR1 MNHNS and CDR2 SASEGT. V shed 5 bases, J shed 1 base, and the junction held 3 bases outside the gene matches. The CDR3 nucleotides are TGTGCCAGCAGTTATGGACTAGGCACAGATACGCAGTATTTT. It translates to CASSYGLGTDTQYF.

The chain employs TRBV7-4 and TRBJ2-1; D remains unclear. The CDR3 extends over 12 amino acids. V lost 8 bases to trimming and J lost 5 bases, with 10 bases between them. Germline V lookup: CDR1 SGHVT, CDR2 SQSDAQ. The CDR3 here is CASHLLDNEQFF. The CDR3 nucleotides read TGTGCCAGCCATTTATTGGACAATGAGCAGTTCTTC.

This chain uses TRBV7-9 with TRBJ2-2; 7 bases line up with TRBD1. Germline lookup yields CDR1 SEHNR and CDR2 FQNEAQ (reference sequence). This CDR3 has 16 residues. V lost 5 bases and J lost 4; bases outside the gene matches: 10. The CDR3 loop reads CASSNRQGITTGELFF. The CDR3 coding sequence is TGTGCCAGCAGCAACCGACAGGGAATTACCACCGGGGAGCTGTTTTTT.

About this clonotype: At one end, the junction sequence differs from germline, possibly due to a read error. For the CDR3, the DNA is TGCAGTGCTAGATTGGCTAGCGGAGAATTCTTC. Translating it yields CSARLASGEFF. The chain uses TRBV20-1 and TRBJ2-7, with 7 bases lining up with TRBD2. This CDR3 contains 11 residues. The germline CDR1 and CDR2 sequences are DFQATT and SNEGSKA (reference sequence).

This clonotype was found a few times. The gene calls are TRBV19 and TRBJ1-3, with 7 bases matching TRBD1. Germline V CDR1 and CDR2: LNHDA, SQIVND (reference sequence). V lost 7 bases and J lost 4; bases outside the gene matches: 7. The CDR3 contains 14 residues. DNA of the CDR3: TGTGCCAGTACCGACCGGGACAGAGGAAACACCATATATTTT. This translates into CASTDRDRGNTIYF.

The rearrangement uses TRBV20-1 and TRBJ2-3; possible D gene TRBD1, 8 bases. The CDR3 runs 15 residues. Trimming took off 3 bases at V and 3 bases at J, with 16 bases between the two ends. Germline V gives CDR1 DFQATT, CDR2 SNEGSKA (reference sequence). The CDR3 spells CSASTGGGTTDTQYF. The CDR3 coding sequence is TGCAGTGCTAGCACAGGGGGGGGGACAACAGATACGCAGTATTTT.

The chain couples TRBV29-1 to TRBJ1-2; D is undetermined. This CDR3 spans 12 amino acids. The germline V and J ends were trimmed by 2 bases and 2 bases, with 6 bases remaining between them. Germline loops: CDR1 SQVTM, CDR2 ANQGSEA. Here the CDR3 DNA reads TGCAGCGTTGAAAACAGAAACTATGGCTACACCTTC. It yields the protein CSVENRNYGYTF.

J is TRBJ2-2 and V is TRBV6-2 or TRBV6-3, with 9 bases aligning to TRBD2. CDR1 MNHEY and CDR2 SVGEGT come from the germline V gene. The CDR3 consists of 15 residues. Losses at the gene ends were 5 bases for V and 2 bases for J; bases not matched to a gene: 3. In DNA, the CDR3 is TGTGCCAGCAGTCGACTAGCGGCTAACACCGGGGAGCTGTTTTTT. This sequence encodes CASSRLAANTGELFF.

This clonotype turned up a few times. The chain has TRBV6-1 and TRBJ1-5; unclear D gene. The CDR3 contains 12 residues. Germline V gives CDR1 MNHNS, CDR2 SASEGT. Deletions cut 3 bases from V and 7 bases from J, with 7 bases between. CDR3 residues: CASSDISQPQHF. CDR3 coding DNA: TGTGCCAGCAGTGACATTTCGCAGCCCCAGCATTTT.

The chain recombines TRBV7-8 with TRBJ1-1; a weak D match, TRBD1 (6 bases). This CDR3 region has 14 residues. Trimming pared 5 bases from V and 3 bases from J, leaving 13 bases between. Germline V gives CDR1 SGHVS, CDR2 FQNEAQ. CDR3 in amino acids: CASSRMTGYTEAFF. The CDR3 DNA reads TGTGCCAGCAGCCGGATGACAGGCTACACTGAAGCTTTCTTT.

In this sample, this clonotype turned up a few times. The V call is TRBV6-6, the J call TRBJ1-6, with a possible D match to TRBD1 (5 bases). V was cut by 2 bases and J by 9 bases, with 17 bases left in between. The CDR3 is 16 amino acids. Germline V gene sequence: CDR1 MNHNY, CDR2 SVGAGI (reference sequence). The CDR3 spells CASSYRAAGLGSPLHF. Written as DNA, the CDR3 is TGTGCCAGCAGTTACCGGGCGGCAGGGTTGGGTTCACCCCTCCACTTT.

Only one count was recorded for this clonotype. The gene calls are TRBV7-6 and TRBJ1-4; D call uncertain. The CDR3 spans 15 residues. Germline CDR1 is SGHVS and CDR2 is FNYEAQ. V lost 5 bases to trimming and J lost 8 bases, with 18 bases between them. This chain's CDR3 is CASSPTPLPLEKLFF. In DNA form, the CDR3 reads TGTGCCAGCAGCCCCACGCCCTTGCCGCTAGAAAAACTGTTTTTT.

The V gene is TRBV2, the J gene TRBJ2-3; D unresolved. CDR3 size: 14 residues. CDR1 and CDR2 (germline): SNHLY, FYNNEI. V lost 5 bases to trimming and J lost 4 bases, with 13 bases between them. The CDR3 region has the DNA TGTGCCAGCAGTCCGCTGGATGTAGCAGATACGCAGTATTTT. Its protein product is CASSPLDVADTQYF.

V and J are TRBV19 and TRBJ2-7, with 7 bases identical to TRBD1. The CDR3 consists of 14 residues. Germline-derived CDR1 and CDR2 are LNHDA and SQIVND (reference sequence). V was pared by 3 bases and J by 2 bases, with 4 bases of the junction left unmatched. The CDR3 DNA follows: TGTGCCAGTAGTATCGACAGGGCTACCTACGAGCAGTACTTC. Amino acids: CASSIDRATYEQYF.

This clonotype was counted between two and nine times. This rearrangement joins TRBV12-3 or TRBV12-4 to TRBJ2-7; the match to TRBD1 covers 10 bases. V lost 10 bases and J lost 3; bases outside the gene matches: 9. There are 14 residues in the CDR3. CDR3 protein: CATTGQGTDYEQYF. In DNA, the CDR3 is TGTGCCACCACGGGACAGGGGACCGACTACGAGCAGTACTTC.

This clonotype was observed once. This chain joins TRBV28 and TRBJ2-7; 10 bases agree with TRBD1. The CDR3 has 18 residues. V shed 4 bases, J shed 0 bases, and the junction held 12 bases outside the gene matches. Germline V gene sequence: CDR1 MDHEN, CDR2 SYDVKM. CDR3 DNA sequence: TGTGCCAGCAGTTCTGTCCCGGGACAGGGGCTTAGCTCCTACGAGCAGTACTTC. The encoded protein is CASSSVPGQGLSSYEQYF.

This clonotype was counted between two and nine times. V and J are TRBV11-2 and TRBJ2-1; D is unclear. Trimming took off 8 bases at V and 0 bases at J, with 11 bases between the two ends. The CDR3 length is 14 residues. Germline V lookup: CDR1 SGHAT, CDR2 FQNNGV. CDR3 amino acids: CASAAESSYNEQFF. The CDR3 DNA is TGTGCCAGCGCTGCGGAGAGCTCCTACAATGAGCAGTTCTTC.

The V call is TRBV11-2, the J call TRBJ1-2, with a tentative D call TRBD1 (5 bases). The CDR3 has 16 amino acids. Germline CDR1 SGHAT, CDR2 FQNNGV. Trimming stripped 5 bases from V and 8 bases from J, with 24 bases between. The CDR3 region has the DNA TGTGCCAGCAGCGTAGGTTACACAGGAAAAACTCTCGGCTACACCTTC. Translating it yields CASSVGYTGKTLGYTF. The whole variable domain, remainder taken from reference TRBV11-2 and TRBJ1-2, is EAGVAQSPRYKIIEKRQSVAFWCNPISGHATLYWYQQILGQGPKLLIQFQNNGVVDDSQLPKDRFSAERLKGVDSTLKIQPAKLEDSAVYLCASSVGYTGKTLGYTFGSGTRLTVV.

A few counts support this clonotype. V usage is TRBV11-2 and J usage is TRBJ2-2; a possible D gene is TRBD2 (5 bases). Germline V lookup: CDR1 SGHAT, CDR2 FQNNGV. V was trimmed by 8 bases and J by 4 bases, leaving 14 bases between them. The CDR3 is 14 residues long. CDR3 sequence reads: CASLGLLSTGELFF. The CDR3 DNA sequence: TGTGCCAGCCTAGGACTTCTCAGCACCGGGGAGCTGTTTTTT.

This clonotype was seen only a few times. This chain uses TRBV12-3 or TRBV12-4 with TRBJ2-2; D not resolved. V shed 3 bases and J shed 0 bases, with 11 bases lying between them. CDR3 length: 16 residues. In DNA, the CDR3 is TGTGCCAGCAGTTTGGTGGGAAACGCGAACACCGGGGAGCTGTTTTTT. It specifies CASSLVGNANTGELFF.

The chain recombines TRBV2 with TRBJ2-7; 10 nucleotides align to TRBD1. CDR3 length: 14 residues. Germline V lookup: CDR1 SNHLY, CDR2 FYNNEI. The junction had 5 bases not matched to a gene; V was cut back by 4 bases and J by 5 bases. The CDR3 sequence: CASSAGTGVHEQYF. For the CDR3, the DNA is TGTGCCAGCAGTGCCGGGACAGGGGTCCACGAGCAGTACTTC. The full variable domain, its missing parts supplied by reference TRBV2 and TRBJ2-7, is EPEVTQTPSHQVTQMGQEVILRCVPISNHLYFYWYRQILGQKVEFLVSFYNNEISEKSEIFDDQFSVERPDGSNFTLKIRSTKLEDSAMYFCASSAGTGVHEQYFGPGTRLTVT.

About this clonotype itself: One end of the junction is discordant with germline, which a read error may explain. The V gene is TRBV7-8, the J gene TRBJ2-3; tentative D call: TRBD1 (6 bases). The CDR3 has 16 residues. Per the germline V gene, CDR1 is SGHVS and CDR2 is FQNEAQ. The DNA of the CDR3 is TGTGCCAGCAGCCAGAGGACAGTTCCTAGCACAGGTACGCAGTATTTT. Protein: CASSQRTVPSTGTQYF.

In its sample, this clonotype was seen a few times. V and J are TRBV5-5 and TRBJ1-1; 9 bases agree with TRBD1. This CDR3 region has 13 residues. Per germline, CDR1 SGHKS and CDR2 YYEKEE (reference sequence). V lost 4 bases to trimming and J lost 7 bases; unmatched junction nucleotides: 5. DNA for the CDR3: TGTGCCAGCAGCCCGGACAGGGGAGATGAAGCTTTCTTT. Translating gives CASSPDRGDEAFF. Supplemented by reference TRBV5-5 and TRBJ1-1, the full variable domain reads DAGVTQSPTHLIKTRGQQVTLRCSPISGHKSVSWYQQVLGQGPQFIFQYYEKEERGRGNFPDRFSARQFPNYSSELNVNALLLGDSALYLCASSPDRGDEAFFGQGTRLTVV.

The chain joins TRBV19 to TRBJ2-1, with D perhaps TRBD1 or TRBD2 (6 bases each). The ends were cut back, 3 bases at V and 2 bases at J, with 11 bases in the middle. The CDR3 has 15 amino acids. From germline, CDR1 is LNHDA and CDR2 SQIVND (reference sequence). DNA of the CDR3: TGTGCCAGTAGTATCGGAGGGGGAGCCTACAATGAGCAGTTCTTC. It translates to CASSIGGGAYNEQFF.

The chain couples TRBV11-2 to TRBJ2-7, with 9 positions matching TRBD1. Trimming at V came to 0 bases and at J to 4 bases, leaving 7 bases not matched to a gene. This CDR3 contains 16 residues. CDR1 is SGHAT, CDR2 FQNNGV, per germline. CDR3 protein: CASSLDWAGQGYEQYF. The CDR3 region has the DNA TGTGCCAGCAGCTTAGATTGGGCGGGACAGGGTTACGAGCAGTACTTC.